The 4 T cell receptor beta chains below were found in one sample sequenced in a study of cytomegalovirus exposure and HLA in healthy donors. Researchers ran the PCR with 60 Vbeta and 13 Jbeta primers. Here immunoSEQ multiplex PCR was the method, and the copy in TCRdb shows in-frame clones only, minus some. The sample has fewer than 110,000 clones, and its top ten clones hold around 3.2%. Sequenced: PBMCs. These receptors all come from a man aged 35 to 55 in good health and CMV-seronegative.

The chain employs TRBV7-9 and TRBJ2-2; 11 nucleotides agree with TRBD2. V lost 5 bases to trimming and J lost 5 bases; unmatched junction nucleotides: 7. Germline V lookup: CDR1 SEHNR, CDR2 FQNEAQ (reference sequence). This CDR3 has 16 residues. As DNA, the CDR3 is TGTGCCAGCAGCATAATCGGGACTAGCGGTACCGGGGAGCTGTTTTTT. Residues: CASSIIGTSGTGELFF.

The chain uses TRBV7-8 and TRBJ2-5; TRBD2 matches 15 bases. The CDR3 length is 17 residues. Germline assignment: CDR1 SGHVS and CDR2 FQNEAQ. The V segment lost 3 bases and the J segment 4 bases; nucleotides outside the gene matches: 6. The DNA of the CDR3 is TGTGCCAGCAGCTTGGGGGGACTAGCGGGGGGTAGAGAGACCCAGTACTTC. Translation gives CASSLGGLAGGRETQYF.

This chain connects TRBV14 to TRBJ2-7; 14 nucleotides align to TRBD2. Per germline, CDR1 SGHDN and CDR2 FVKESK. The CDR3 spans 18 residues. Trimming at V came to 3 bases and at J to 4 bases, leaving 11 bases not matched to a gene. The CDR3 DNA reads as TGTGCCAGCAGCCATTACGATACCGGACTAGCGGGAGGATACGAGCAGTACTTC. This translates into CASSHYDTGLAGGYEQYF.

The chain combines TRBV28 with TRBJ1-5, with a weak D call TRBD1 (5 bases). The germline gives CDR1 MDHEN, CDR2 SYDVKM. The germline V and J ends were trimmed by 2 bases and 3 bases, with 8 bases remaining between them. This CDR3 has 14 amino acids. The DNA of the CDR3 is TGTGCCAGCAGTTTAAGGGGCGTCAATCAGCCCCAGCATTTT. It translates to CASSLRGVNQPQHF.